This T cell receptor (beta chain) was identified during a study of T-cell reconstitution after alpha-beta-depleted transplantation in children. Researchers prepared the TCRbeta library using unique molecular identifiers, the study reports. TCRdb itself ran the PCR reads through MiXCR, one entry per CDR3 protein. The table records 780,000 or so distinct CDR3 sequences, 15% to 20% of them present only once. Note on this clonotype: One end of the junction is discordant with germline, which a read error may explain.

The sequence was collected from a male patient aged 10-17 years who had a stem cell transplant for acute lymphoblastic leukemia, so the T cells may come from the graft donor. The input for sequencing was PBMCs, mostly from graft donor cells, taken 360 days after TCRalphabeta/CD19-depleted stem cell transplant.

The CDR3 region is CACRRREKLFF. The CDR3 bases are TGTGCCTGCAGGCGGCGGGAAAAACTGTTTTTT. V usage is TRBV6-1 and J usage is TRBJ1-4; D not certain. The V gene's germline CDR1 is MNHNS and CDR2 SASEGT. The length of the CDR3 is 11 residues.